This paragraph reports one T cell receptor beta chain. This sample stems from a study of blood T cell repertoires in COVID-19. Study-level background: COVID-19 samples collected from the United States, Italy and Spain covered acute and convalescent phases. PBMCs, B-cell-depleted T cells, or T cells were the source of the cDNA or gDNA that made up the material.

Per the authors' pipeline: It was from reference gene primer amplification that nucleated cell counts were estimated. Sequenced by immunoSEQ multiplex PCR; TCRdb stores in-frame clones only, minus some. V, J and clone size are taken as reported in that table, and D and trimming were inferred from the DNA itself. Of 85,000 to 130,000 clones listed, more than 80% are singletons. V gave up 4 bases and J gave up 6 bases; unmatched junction bases: 11. CDR3 length equals 16 residues. From germline, CDR1 is KGHDR and CDR2 SFDVKD. The receptor was derived from a man between 60 and 75 years old with acute or convalescent COVID-19. Sequenced: peripheral blood. The J gene is TRBJ2-1, the V gene TRBV24-1, with TRBD1 identical over 7 bases. The CDR3 DNA reads as TGTGCCACCAGTGACCGGGGACAGTCAATGGGCAATGAGCAGTTCTTC. Its protein is CATSDRGQSMGNEQFF.